These T cell receptor beta chains were read from a single sample in a study of identical twins. TCRdb itself ran the 5' RACE reads through MiXCR, one entry per CDR3 protein. Of hundreds of thousands of distinct CDR3 sequences in the sample, 9% to 15% were seen once. These data were also reused for a study on yellow fever vaccine responses in identical twins.

The sequenced sample consisted of PBMCs. The receptors were gathered from a woman aged 18 to 35 in good health. Both conserved end residues are part of each CDR3.

len: 16
v_gene: TRBV10-3
j_gene: TRBJ2-7
CDR3aa: CAISEGTSGSVYEQYF

len: 15
v_gene: TRBV3-1
j_gene: TRBJ2-2
CDR3aa: CASSRWGEDTGELFF

len: 14
v_gene: TRBV24-1
j_gene: TRBJ2-1
CDR3aa: CATSDFGRDAEQFF

len: 16
v_gene: TRBV11-2
j_gene: TRBJ1-5
CDR3aa: CASSLDGAAGNQPQHF

len: 15
v_gene: TRBV7-3
j_gene: TRBJ1-2
CDR3aa: CASSPSGQGLRGYTF

len: 14
v_gene: TRBV5-6
j_gene: TRBJ2-5
CDR3aa: CASSVLEWQETQYF

len: 15
v_gene: TRBV12-5
j_gene: TRBJ2-1
CDR3aa: CASATGGSIYNEQFF

len: 15
v_gene: TRBV6-1
j_gene: TRBJ2-5
CDR3aa: CASSPTRGPQETQYF

len: 15
v_gene: TRBV3-1
j_gene: TRBJ2-3
CDR3aa: CASSRSGSPTDTQYF

len: 15
v_gene: TRBV20-1
j_gene: TRBJ2-5
CDR3aa: CSARDIAGYQETQYF

len: 15
v_gene: TRBV5-1
j_gene: TRBJ1-4
CDR3aa: CASSPGQGYGEKLFF

len: 15
v_gene: TRBV29-1
j_gene: TRBJ1-1
CDR3aa: CSVEDPGRVNTEAFF

len: 16
v_gene: TRBV4-1
j_gene: TRBJ1-1
CDR3aa: CASSHQVLGDNTEAFF

len: 16
v_gene: TRBV24-1
j_gene: TRBJ1-5
CDR3aa: CATSMMGGVSNQPQHF

len: 15
v_gene: TRBV28
j_gene: TRBJ2-1
CDR3aa: CASSLLGTTNNEQFF

len: 20
v_gene: TRBV6-2/TRBV6-3
j_gene: TRBJ2-2
CDR3aa: CASSPPMSSAKRTNTGELFF

len: 14
v_gene: TRBV27
j_gene: TRBJ2-7
CDR3aa: CASKRTSGTYEQYF

len: 12
v_gene: TRBV4-1
j_gene: TRBJ1-2
CDR3aa: CASSHQDGGYTF

len: 15
v_gene: TRBV7-8
j_gene: TRBJ2-7
CDR3aa: CASSTGLATLYEQYF

len: 14
v_gene: TRBV12-3/TRBV12-4
j_gene: TRBJ1-1
CDR3aa: CASSLGGLGTEAFF

len: 15
v_gene: TRBV27
j_gene: TRBJ2-7
CDR3aa: CASSSKGLDSYEQYF

len: 15
v_gene: TRBV15
j_gene: TRBJ1-5
CDR3aa: CATSRDLGNNQPQHF

len: 15
v_gene: TRBV7-2
j_gene: TRBJ1-1
CDR3aa: CASSLFSGMNTEAFF

len: 14
v_gene: TRBV12-3/TRBV12-4
j_gene: TRBJ2-2
CDR3aa: CASSLVINTGELFF

len: 16
v_gene: TRBV24-1
j_gene: TRBJ2-1
CDR3aa: CATSGTSGRSYNEQFF

len: 16
v_gene: TRBV5-1
j_gene: TRBJ2-5
CDR3aa: CASTVPGLAGAETQYF

len: 15
v_gene: TRBV4-1
j_gene: TRBJ1-5
CDR3aa: CASTLGGTVNQPQHF

len: 15
v_gene: TRBV7-8
j_gene: TRBJ1-2
CDR3aa: CASSFGPLGNYGYTF

len: 16
v_gene: TRBV20-1
j_gene: TRBJ2-2
CDR3aa: CSAAPPRDANTGELFF

len: 15
v_gene: TRBV28
j_gene: TRBJ1-5
CDR3aa: CASSSSGQSDQPQHF

len: 15
v_gene: TRBV27
j_gene: TRBJ2-1
CDR3aa: CASRPRDLSYNEQFF

len: 13
v_gene: TRBV2
j_gene: TRBJ1-1
CDR3aa: CASSEVVGDEAFF

len: 16
v_gene: TRBV12-5
j_gene: TRBJ1-2
CDR3aa: CASGSNSGTDLYGYTF

len: 16
v_gene: TRBV9
j_gene: TRBJ2-3
CDR3aa: CASSPRAGGYTDTQYF

len: 14
v_gene: TRBV5-1
j_gene: TRBJ1-2
CDR3aa: CASNFAGEAYGYTF

len: 11
v_gene: TRBV12-3/TRBV12-4
j_gene: TRBJ2-5
CDR3aa: CASSALWTQYF

len: 13
v_gene: TRBV12-3/TRBV12-4
j_gene: TRBJ2-7
CDR3aa: CASSGGSTHEQYF

len: 19
v_gene: TRBV12-3/TRBV12-4
j_gene: TRBJ2-1
CDR3aa: CASSFWRDRVFFGVGEQFF

len: 15
v_gene: TRBV5-1
j_gene: TRBJ2-7
CDR3aa: CASSGGQGASSEQYF

len: 15
v_gene: TRBV11-3
j_gene: TRBJ1-2
CDR3aa: CASSPGDGSNYGYTF

len: 13
v_gene: TRBV7-9
j_gene: TRBJ2-1
CDR3aa: CASQKGGRGPQFF

len: 13
v_gene: TRBV10-3
j_gene: TRBJ1-1
CDR3aa: CAISVAGVTEAFF

len: 15
v_gene: TRBV7-9
j_gene: TRBJ2-3
CDR3aa: CASPGRGPGTDTQYF

len: 14
v_gene: TRBV11-2
j_gene: TRBJ1-1
CDR3aa: CASRLRNGNTEAFF

len: 14
v_gene: TRBV2
j_gene: TRBJ2-7
CDR3aa: CASSAGTSGKGQYF

len: 15
v_gene: TRBV7-9
j_gene: TRBJ2-7
CDR3aa: CASSATGQNPYEQYF

len: 11
v_gene: TRBV2
j_gene: TRBJ1-1
CDR3aa: CASKGEVDAFF

len: 12
v_gene: TRBV7-7
j_gene: TRBJ2-1
CDR3aa: CASSNSGSEQFF

len: 15
v_gene: TRBV12-3/TRBV12-4
j_gene: TRBJ2-6
CDR3aa: CASSLSAPGANVLTF

len: 17
v_gene: TRBV11-2
j_gene: TRBJ2-7
CDR3aa: CASSLDSRLAGGYEQYF

len: 16
v_gene: TRBV5-1
j_gene: TRBJ2-7
CDR3aa: CASSLGGQQSSYEQYF

len: 12
v_gene: TRBV2
j_gene: TRBJ1-1
CDR3aa: CASRHMNTEAFF

len: 17
v_gene: TRBV7-9
j_gene: TRBJ2-2
CDR3aa: CASSLDRTSGNTGELFF

len: 13
v_gene: TRBV20-1
j_gene: TRBJ2-2
CDR3aa: CSARFSNTGELFF

len: 18
v_gene: TRBV11-1
j_gene: TRBJ1-1
CDR3aa: CASSSLVGTGRGRTEAFF

len: 16
v_gene: TRBV10-3
j_gene: TRBJ2-7
CDR3aa: CAISESRIRTSWEQYF